Presented here are 24 T cell receptor beta chains from one specimen sequenced in a study of CD8+ T cells in alopecia areata. Treatment defined: oral pan-JAK inhibitor, 5-10 mg twice daily. In each case, RNA was isolated and then reverse transcribed into cDNA as the sequencing template. Method: immunoSEQ multiplex PCR; TCRdb's copy keeps in-frame clones and lacks some. Among about 290,000 clones listed, more than 45% were seen once. The sample here was CD4+ T cells sorted from blood, taken at week 24, from a patient treated with tofacitinib. The receptors shown here come from a human donor with alopecia areata.

This chain joins TRBV15 and TRBJ2-7, with D possibly TRBD2 on 5 matching bases. Germline CDR1 LNHNV, CDR2 YYDKDF (reference sequence). The ends were cut back, 0 bases at V and 3 bases at J, with 9 bases in the middle. The CDR3 sequence is 14 residues long. CDR3 protein: CATSRDGGNYEQYF. Here the CDR3 DNA reads TGTGCCACCAGCAGAGATGGAGGAAACTACGAGCAGTACTTC.

This clone was counted a few times. The chain links TRBV28 to TRBJ1-5, with D possibly TRBD1 on 5 matching bases. CDR1 is MDHEN, CDR2 SYDVKM, per germline. This CDR3 spans 14 amino acids. Trimming stripped 3 bases from V and 7 bases from J, with 13 bases between. CDR3 sequence: CASSLGRARQPQHF. DNA for the CDR3: TGTGCCAGCAGTTTGGGCAGGGCTAGGCAGCCCCAGCATTTT.

The J gene is TRBJ1-4, the V gene TRBV30; D uncertain. Germline CDR1 is GTSNPN and CDR2 is SVGIG (reference sequence). This CDR3 is 14 amino acids long. V was shortened by 2 bases and J by 0 bases, with 7 bases between the two germline ends. CDR3 amino acids: CAWSRVATNEKLFF. DNA for the CDR3: TGTGCCTGGAGTCGCGTAGCAACTAATGAAAAACTGTTTTTT.

V and J are TRBV30 and TRBJ1-3, with TRBD1 identical over 10 bases. The V gene end was trimmed by 1 base and the J gene end by 1 base; junction bases not matched to a gene: 7. CDR3 length equals 17 residues. Germline CDR1 is GTSNPN and CDR2 is SVGIG (reference sequence). The DNA of the CDR3 is TGTGCCTGGAGTGCCGGGACAGGGGAATTTTCTGGAAACACCATATATTTT. It yields the protein CAWSAGTGEFSGNTIYF.

This clone was picked up a small number of times. The chain uses TRBV29-1 and TRBJ1-6, with 7 bases lining up with TRBD1. The CDR3 consists of 12 residues. V lost 3 bases to trimming and J lost 10 bases; unmatched junction nucleotides: 3. CDR1 SQVTM and CDR2 ANQGSEA come from the germline V gene. The CDR3 reads CSVDRGRSPLHF. The CDR3 region has the DNA TGCAGCGTTGACAGGGGGAGGTCACCCCTCCACTTT.

V gene TRBV5-1 combines with J gene TRBJ2-5; D possibly uses TRBD1 or TRBD2 (6 bases each). CDR1 and CDR2 from the germline V gene are SGHRS and YFSETQ. Trimming removed 4 bases from V and 4 bases from J, with 11 bases in between. CDR3 length: 13 residues. The CDR3 loop is CASSKGGRETQYF. The CDR3 DNA reads as TGCGCCAGCAGCAAGGGGGGCAGAGAGACCCAGTACTTC. Full variable domain (outside the CDR3, taken from reference TRBV5-1 and TRBJ2-5): KAGVTQTPRYLIKTRGQQVTLSCSPISGHRSVSWYQQTPGQGLQFLFEYFSETQRNKGNFPGRFSGRQFSNSRSEMNVSTLELGDSALYLCASSKGGRETQYFGPGTRLLVL.

The CDR3: CASSPEGTFPLRYEQYF. CDR3 nucleotide sequence: TGCGCCAGCAGCCCAGAGGGTACCTTCCCCCTTCGCTACGAGCAGTACTTC. V gene TRBV4-1 combines with J gene TRBJ2-7, with D possibly matching TRBD2 (5 bases). Germline CDR1 MGHRA, CDR2 YSYEKL. CDR3 size: 17 residues. V was pared by 4 bases and J by 3 bases, with 22 bases between.

This sequence joins TRBV30 and TRBJ1-2; D not resolved. CDR3 size: 13 residues. Germline CDR1 GTSNPN, CDR2 SVGIG (reference sequence). Trimming left V 4 bases short and J 4 bases short, with 13 bases between. The CDR3 reads CAWMGGFAYGYTF. DNA for the CDR3: TGTGCCTGGATGGGTGGGTTCGCCTATGGCTACACCTTC.

The chain has TRBV30 and TRBJ1-2, with D tentatively TRBD1 (6 bases). Germline V gives CDR1 GTSNPN, CDR2 SVGIG (reference sequence). V was shortened by 3 bases and J by 8 bases, with 10 bases between the two germline ends. The CDR3 has 11 residues. CDR3 amino acids: CAWSDRRGYTF. The DNA of the CDR3 is TGTGCCTGGAGCGACAGGCGCGGCTACACCTTC.

In its sample, this clone was seen a few times. Other DNA sequences of this sample code for an identical CDR3. J is TRBJ2-3 and V is TRBV30; 11 bases agree with TRBD2. The CDR3 loop spans 15 amino acids. The V gene end was trimmed by 0 bases and the J gene end by 1 base; junction bases not matched to a gene: 0. Germline loops: CDR1 GTSNPN, CDR2 SVGIG (reference sequence). The chain's CDR3 is CAWSVLAGGTDTQYF. The DNA for the CDR3 is TGTGCCTGGAGTGTACTAGCGGGGGGCACAGATACGCAGTATTTT.

This clone was counted only a few times. V is TRBV29-1 and J is TRBJ1-1, with TRBD1 matching 10 bases. After removal of 5 bases from V and 1 base from J, the junction contained 4 bases not matched to a gene. Germline V gene lookup returns CDR1 SQVTM and CDR2 ANQGSEA. The CDR3 length is 14 residues. CDR3 amino acids: CSVRRDRGNTEAFF. As DNA, the CDR3 is TGCAGCGTTCGACGGGACAGGGGGAACACTGAAGCTTTCTTT. Based on the CDR3 plus reference TRBV29-1 and TRBJ1-1, the full variable domain is SAVISQKPSRDICQRGTSLTIQCQVDSQVTMMFWYRQQPGQSLTLIATANQGSEATYESGFVIDKFPISRPNLTFSTLTVSNMSPEDSSIYLCSVRRDRGNTEAFFGQGTRLTVV.

The sample holds one count of this clone. V and J are TRBV5-1 and TRBJ1-2, with 9 bases lining up with TRBD1. The CDR3 is made up of 15 amino acids. The J segment lost 2 bases and the V segment lost 4 bases, leaving 6 bases of the junction unmatched. The germline CDR1 and CDR2 sequences are SGHRS and YFSETQ. CDR3 DNA: TGCGCCAGCAGCGACCACAGGGGGCAGAACTATGGCTACACCTTC. It encodes CASSDHRGQNYGYTF. The variable domain in full, completed from reference TRBV5-1 and TRBJ1-2, reads KAGVTQTPRYLIKTRGQQVTLSCSPISGHRSVSWYQQTPGQGLQFLFEYFSETQRNKGNFPGRFSGRQFSNSRSEMNVSTLELGDSALYLCASSDHRGQNYGYTFGSGTRLTVV.

The genes are TRBV6-5 and TRBJ2-5; 11 bases fit TRBD2. The V and J ends lost 6 bases and 1 base, in that order; junction bases with no gene match: 4. The CDR3 consists of 15 residues. CDR1 and CDR2 (germline): MNHEY, SVGAGI. This CDR3 is CASRSSGGSQETQYF. For the CDR3, the DNA is TGTGCCAGCAGGTCTAGCGGGGGGAGCCAAGAGACCCAGTACTTC.

The chain has TRBV4-1 and TRBJ2-7; TRBD1 matches at 8 bases. The CDR3 contains 14 residues. Trimming at V came to 2 bases and at J to 3 bases, leaving 3 bases not matched to a gene. Germline-derived CDR1 and CDR2 are MGHRA and YSYEKL. CDR3: CASSQQGASYEQYF. CDR3 coding DNA: TGCGCCAGCAGCCAACAGGGGGCTAGCTACGAGCAGTACTTC.

CDR3 bases: TGTGCCAGCAGCTTAGGTCGGCTGGAGACCCAGTACTTC. This sequence encodes CASSLGRLETQYF. The rearrangement joins TRBV13 to TRBJ2-5; no clear D. The CDR3 spans 13 residues. The V and J ends lost 0 bases and 5 bases respectively, with 7 bases between them. Germline V lookup: CDR1 PRHDT, CDR2 FYEKMQ (reference sequence). The full variable domain, with the rest looked up from reference TRBV13 and TRBJ2-5, is AAGVIQSPRHLIKEKRETATLKCYPIPRHDTVYWYQQGPGQDPQFLISFYEKMQSDKGSIPDRFSAQQFSDYHSELNMSSLELGDSALYFCASSLGRLETQYFGPGTRLLVL.

The chain carries TRBV20-1 and TRBJ2-5; D uncertain. Germline CDR1 is DFQATT and CDR2 is SNEGSKA (reference sequence). The CDR3 is made up of 11 amino acids. V lost 4 bases and J 5 bases, leaving 8 bases between the germline ends. This CDR3 reads CSAKKRETQYF. The CDR3 bases are TGCAGTGCTAAGAAGCGTGAGACCCAGTACTTC.

The chain employs TRBV7-9 and TRBJ2-5; D is ambiguous. The CDR3 consists of 14 residues. The V end lost 4 bases, the J end lost 5 bases, and 14 bases lay between the germline ends. Per germline, CDR1 SEHNR and CDR2 FQNEAQ (reference sequence). The chain's CDR3 is CASSSTRAVETQYF. Written as DNA, the CDR3 is TGTGCCAGCAGCTCGACACGGGCCGTCGAGACCCAGTACTTC.

V gene TRBV15 combines with J gene TRBJ2-1; tentative D call: TRBD2 (5 bases). This CDR3 comprises 17 residues. The ends were cut back, 1 base at V and 0 bases at J, with 13 bases in the middle. CDR1 is LNHNV, CDR2 YYDKDF, per germline (reference sequence). The CDR3 nucleotides are TGTGCCACCAGCAGAGTGGTGGGTGAGGGCTCCTACAATGAGCAGTTCTTC. Residues: CATSRVVGEGSYNEQFF.

This rearrangement joins TRBV29-1 to TRBJ1-3; D is ambiguous. Germline values: CDR1 SQVTM, CDR2 ANQGSEA. Trimming cost V 4 bases and J 0 bases, with 16 bases left between them. The CDR3 spans 16 residues. Here the CDR3 DNA reads TGCAGCGTTGTCTCGGATACAAAACTCTCTGGAAACACCATATATTTT. Translating gives CSVVSDTKLSGNTIYF.

This chain joins TRBV4-1 and TRBJ2-5; D gene uncertain. The CDR3 contains 14 residues. V was shortened by 4 bases and J by 0 bases, with 9 bases between the two germline ends. CDR1 MGHRA and CDR2 YSYEKL come from the germline V gene. CDR3 bases: TGCGCCAGCAGCCCTACCTCCTACCAAGAGACCCAGTACTTC. Translating gives CASSPTSYQETQYF.

V gene TRBV5-1 combines with J gene TRBJ2-7, with D possibly TRBD1 on 5 matching bases. This CDR3 is built from 13 residues. With 4 bases removed from V and 2 bases from J, the gap between germline ends came to 10 bases. Germline loops: CDR1 SGHRS, CDR2 YFSETQ. CDR3 coding DNA: TGCGCCAGCAGCCCAAGACAGACCTACGAGCAGTACTTC. This gives the protein CASSPRQTYEQYF.

The CDR3 DNA reads as TGTGCCTGGAACCCCCAGGCGGGATACGAGCAGTACTTC. Its protein is CAWNPQAGYEQYF. The chain carries TRBV30 and TRBJ2-7, with D maybe TRBD2 (6 bases). Germline lookup yields CDR1 GTSNPN and CDR2 SVGIG (reference sequence). V lost 4 bases and J lost 4, with 14 bases in between. The CDR3 extends over 13 amino acids.

The J gene is TRBJ1-1, the V gene TRBV29-1; TRBD1 matches 9 bases. CDR1 SQVTM and CDR2 ANQGSEA come from the germline V gene. This CDR3 has 11 amino acids. Trimming at V came to 5 bases and at J to 6 bases, leaving 1 base not matched to a gene. CDR3 residues: CSVRDRAEAFF. In DNA, the CDR3 is TGCAGCGTTAGGGACAGGGCTGAAGCTTTCTTT.

V usage is TRBV2 and J usage is TRBJ1-4; no definite D call. The length of the CDR3 is 11 residues. Germline CDR1 SNHLY, CDR2 FYNNEI. The V end lost 3 bases, the J end lost 8 bases, and 4 bases lay between the germline ends. Written as DNA, the CDR3 is TGTGCCAGCAGTGAGGGGGAAAAACTGTTTTTT. It yields the protein CASSEGEKLFF.